This TCR beta chain emerged from a study of T cell clones after liver transplantation. Looked up from germline, CDR1 is MNHEY and CDR2 is SMNVEV (reference sequence). The V and J ends lost 3 bases and 4 bases respectively, with 15 bases between them. This CDR3 spans 15 amino acids. Unstimulated PBMCs were sorted into CD3+CD4+ and CD3+CD8+ populations. Method: immunoSEQ multiplex PCR; TCRdb's copy keeps in-frame clones and lacks some. The sample lists approximately 75,000 clones; about four fifths were seen once. The sequences come from CD4+ T cells from blood, collected 12 months after liver transplant. V is TRBV27 and J is TRBJ1-1; tentative D call: TRBD1 (6 bases). This clonotype was sampled from a human patient who received a liver transplant. A share of the T cells may be of graft donor origin. For the CDR3, the DNA is TGTGCCAGCAGTTTCCGCAGGGGACGCGGCACTGAAGCTTTCTTT. It codes for CASSFRRGRGTEAFF.